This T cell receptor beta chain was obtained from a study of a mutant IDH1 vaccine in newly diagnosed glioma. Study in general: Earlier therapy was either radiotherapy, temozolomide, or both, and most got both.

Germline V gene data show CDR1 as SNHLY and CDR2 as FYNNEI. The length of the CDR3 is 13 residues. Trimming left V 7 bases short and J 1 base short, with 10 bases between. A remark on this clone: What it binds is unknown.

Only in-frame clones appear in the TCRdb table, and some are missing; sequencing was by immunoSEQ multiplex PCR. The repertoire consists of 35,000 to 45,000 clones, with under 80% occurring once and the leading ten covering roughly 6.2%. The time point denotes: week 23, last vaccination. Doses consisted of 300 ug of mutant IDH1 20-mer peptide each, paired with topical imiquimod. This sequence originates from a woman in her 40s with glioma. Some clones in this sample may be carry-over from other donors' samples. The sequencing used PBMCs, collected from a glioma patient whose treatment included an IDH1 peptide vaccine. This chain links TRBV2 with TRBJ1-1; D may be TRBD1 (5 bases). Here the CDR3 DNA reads TGTGCCAGCACCGAAGGGGAGAACACTGAAGCTTTCTTT. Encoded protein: CASTEGENTEAFF.